The next 18 T cell receptor beta chains were all read from a single sample in a study of PD-1 blockade in classical Hodgkin lymphoma. Time point in this sample: cycle 4 day 1 (C4D1), after five to seven weeks of nivolumab. Each patient experienced a relapse that followed autologous stem cell transplantation, and brentuximab vedotin exposure varied. TCRdb keeps only in-frame clones here, not all; method: immunoSEQ multiplex PCR. In the table there are about 25,000 clones, 72% of which are singletons. The specimen comprised peripheral blood mononuclear cells (PBMCs), sampled before the fourth cycle of nivolumab. These receptors came from a human donor with classical Hodgkin lymphoma.

The chain carries TRBV6-5 and TRBJ2-5, with D hard to call. V dropped 3 bases and J dropped 2 bases, with 10 bases sitting between them. The V gene's germline CDR1 is MNHEY and CDR2 SVGAGI. The CDR3 contains 14 residues. DNA of the CDR3: TGTGCCAGCAGTTATTTACTGACTCAAGAGACCCAGTACTTC. This codes for CASSYLLTQETQYF.

This clone has a handful of counts. This chain links TRBV15 with TRBJ1-4, with 8 nucleotides matching TRBD1. The CDR3 spans 16 residues. Germline trimming cut 3 bases from V and 8 bases from J; bases unmatched to any gene: 11. Germline V lookup: CDR1 LNHNV, CDR2 YYDKDF (reference sequence). DNA for the CDR3: TGTGCCACCAGCAGGGGAGGGACAGGCCAAGGGGAAAAACTGTTTTTT. Residues: CATSRGGTGQGEKLFF.

The rearrangement links TRBV11-2 to TRBJ2-1; TRBD2 aligns across 8 bases. Losses at the gene ends were 3 bases for V and 3 bases for J; bases not matched to a gene: 10. Germline CDR1 and CDR2: SGHAT and FQNNGV. The CDR3 totals 17 residues. The DNA for the CDR3 is TGTGCCAGCAGCTTCCTAAAGGGGACTAGATACTACAATGAGCAGTTCTTC. Translating it yields CASSFLKGTRYYNEQFF.

The rearrangement uses TRBV7-9 and TRBJ2-1, with D possibly being TRBD1 (5 bases). Germline CDR1 SEHNR, CDR2 FQNEAQ (reference sequence). V was cut by 4 bases and J by 0 bases, with 7 bases left in between. The CDR3 runs to 14 residues. The DNA for the CDR3 is TGTGCCAGCAGCTCAGGGTCCTCCTACAATGAGCAGTTCTTC. Translation: CASSSGSSYNEQFF.

The chain uses TRBV7-2 and TRBJ1-1; D not resolved. Between the trimmed V and J ends, which lost 1 base and 2 bases, there was a span of 11 bases. Germline loops: CDR1 SGHTA, CDR2 FQGNSA. The CDR3 is 15 amino acids. This CDR3 is CASSLGGHGNTEAFF. CDR3 coding DNA: TGTGCCAGCAGCTTAGGCGGTCACGGAAACACTGAAGCTTTCTTT.

The gene calls are TRBV11-2 and TRBJ2-5, with D perhaps TRBD2 (5 bases). The V gene lost 1 base and the J gene lost 2 bases, with 14 bases spanning the gap. The CDR3 consists of 16 residues. Germline V gene sequence: CDR1 SGHAT, CDR2 FQNNGV. This CDR3 is CASSLGVLRAQETQYF. CDR3 in DNA: TGTGCCAGCAGCTTAGGGGTGTTGAGGGCTCAAGAGACCCAGTACTTC.

This sequence joins TRBV5-6 and TRBJ2-7, with 7 bases aligning to TRBD2. The CDR3 runs 14 residues. V shed 2 bases and J 4 bases; nucleotides not matched to a gene: 6. CDR1 is SGHDT, CDR2 YYEEEE, per germline. CDR3 in DNA: TGTGCCAGCAGCTTCGGTCAGGGAGGGTACGAGCAGTACTTC. As protein: CASSFGQGGYEQYF.

This clone was found many times. A junction end diverges from the germline sequence, so it may reflect a read error. The chain couples TRBV11-2 to TRBJ2-1; D might be TRBD2 (6 bases). In germline, CDR1 is SGHAT, CDR2 FQNNGV. The CDR3 runs to 15 residues. The CDR3 region has the DNA TGTGCCAGCAGCTTAGAACGGGGGTCCTCCAATGAGCAGTTCTTC. Its protein is CASSLERGSSNEQFF.

This rearrangement joins TRBV28 to TRBJ2-3; 13 bases match TRBD2. There are 20 residues in the CDR3. With 6 bases clipped from V and 1 base from J, the junction kept 16 bases outside the gene matches. CDR1 is MDHEN and CDR2 is SYDVKM in the germline V gene. CDR3 sequence: CASSLYFLTSGGPGTDTQYF. CDR3 sequence (DNA): TGTGCCAGCAGCCTTTATTTCCTGACTAGCGGGGGGCCGGGCACAGATACGCAGTATTTT.

This chain joins TRBV6-1 and TRBJ2-1; D is unclear. This CDR3 is 11 amino acids long. Trimming shortened V by 6 bases and J by 5 bases, and 5 bases separated the two germline ends. Germline V lookup: CDR1 MNHNS, CDR2 SASEGT. CDR3 DNA sequence: TGTGCCAGCAGGGCCAACAATGAGCAGTTCTTC. This translates into CASRANNEQFF.

The chain couples TRBV7-9 to TRBJ2-5; maybe TRBD1 (6 bases). The CDR3 length is 12 residues. The germline V and J ends were trimmed by 5 bases and 5 bases, with 9 bases remaining between them. Germline CDR1 SEHNR, CDR2 FQNEAQ (reference sequence). Here the CDR3 reads CASSAQGETQYF. CDR3 bases: TGTGCCAGCAGCGCCCAGGGGGAGACCCAGTACTTC.

As for this clone: The same CDR3 also results from other DNA sequences found in this sample. The chain joins TRBV5-6 to TRBJ1-1; perhaps TRBD1 as D (5 bases). V was clipped by 0 bases and J by 7 bases, with 10 bases between them. There are 13 residues in the CDR3. CDR1 and CDR2 (germline): SGHDT, YYEEEE. CDR3 amino acids: CASSLGGTREAFF. The CDR3 region has the DNA TGTGCCAGCAGCTTGGGGGGGACCCGTGAAGCTTTCTTT.

The chain carries TRBV4-2 and TRBJ2-7, with 7 bases that match TRBD1. Trimming removed 5 bases from V and 4 bases from J; junction bases left unmatched: 17. The CDR3 sequence is 17 residues long. Germline CDR1 LGHNA, CDR2 YNFKEQ. The CDR3 region has the DNA TGTGCCAGCAGCTCCAGCCCAGGGGGTAATAAGGGGTACGAGCAGTACTTC. This sequence encodes CASSSSPGGNKGYEQYF.

The CDR3 sequence is CASSYYPRAKNEKLFF. The DNA for the CDR3 is TGTGCCAGCAGTTATTACCCCCGGGCGAAAAATGAAAAACTGTTTTTT. The chain is built from TRBV7-2 and TRBJ1-4, with D hard to call. The CDR3 extends over 16 amino acids. Per germline, CDR1 SGHTA and CDR2 FQGNSA. Trimming cost V 6 bases and J 5 bases, with 19 bases left between them.

The chain has TRBV11-2 and TRBJ2-1, with D perhaps TRBD1 (6 bases). Trimming left V 3 bases short and J 4 bases short, with 16 bases between. Looked up from germline, CDR1 is SGHAT and CDR2 is FQNNGV. This CDR3 comprises 16 residues. The chain's CDR3 is CASSFRTEKDYNEQFF. The CDR3 DNA reads TGTGCCAGCAGCTTCCGGACAGAGAAGGATTACAATGAGCAGTTCTTC.

This chain connects TRBV5-1 to TRBJ1-5; D gene uncertain. V dropped 5 bases and J dropped 2 bases, with 14 bases sitting between them. The CDR3 runs 15 residues. Germline CDR1 is SGHRS and CDR2 is YFSETQ. In nucleotides, the CDR3 is TGCGCCAGCAGGGCGGACTTGGGTGGCAATCAGCCCCAGCATTTT. Translated, it gives CASRADLGGNQPQHF.

A few counts support this clone. This chain links TRBV7-9 with TRBJ1-2; 8 nucleotides line up with TRBD1. The J segment lost 4 bases and the V segment lost 6 bases, leaving 19 bases of the junction unmatched. The CDR3 totals 18 residues. In germline, CDR1 is SEHNR, CDR2 FQNEAQ (reference sequence). As DNA, the CDR3 is TGTGCCAGCAGTTCCCCCTCGGCGGCAGGGGGCTATGGCTATGGCTACACCTTC. Translating it yields CASSSPSAAGGYGYGYTF.

V is TRBV7-8 and J is TRBJ1-2; maybe TRBD1 (5 bases). Germline V CDR1 and CDR2: SGHVS, FQNEAQ. Trimming shortened V by 4 bases and J by 7 bases, and 10 bases separated the two germline ends. The CDR3 loop spans 12 amino acids. The CDR3 spells CASSSWDRGYTF. In DNA, the CDR3 is TGTGCCAGCAGCTCTTGGGACCGTGGCTACACCTTC.